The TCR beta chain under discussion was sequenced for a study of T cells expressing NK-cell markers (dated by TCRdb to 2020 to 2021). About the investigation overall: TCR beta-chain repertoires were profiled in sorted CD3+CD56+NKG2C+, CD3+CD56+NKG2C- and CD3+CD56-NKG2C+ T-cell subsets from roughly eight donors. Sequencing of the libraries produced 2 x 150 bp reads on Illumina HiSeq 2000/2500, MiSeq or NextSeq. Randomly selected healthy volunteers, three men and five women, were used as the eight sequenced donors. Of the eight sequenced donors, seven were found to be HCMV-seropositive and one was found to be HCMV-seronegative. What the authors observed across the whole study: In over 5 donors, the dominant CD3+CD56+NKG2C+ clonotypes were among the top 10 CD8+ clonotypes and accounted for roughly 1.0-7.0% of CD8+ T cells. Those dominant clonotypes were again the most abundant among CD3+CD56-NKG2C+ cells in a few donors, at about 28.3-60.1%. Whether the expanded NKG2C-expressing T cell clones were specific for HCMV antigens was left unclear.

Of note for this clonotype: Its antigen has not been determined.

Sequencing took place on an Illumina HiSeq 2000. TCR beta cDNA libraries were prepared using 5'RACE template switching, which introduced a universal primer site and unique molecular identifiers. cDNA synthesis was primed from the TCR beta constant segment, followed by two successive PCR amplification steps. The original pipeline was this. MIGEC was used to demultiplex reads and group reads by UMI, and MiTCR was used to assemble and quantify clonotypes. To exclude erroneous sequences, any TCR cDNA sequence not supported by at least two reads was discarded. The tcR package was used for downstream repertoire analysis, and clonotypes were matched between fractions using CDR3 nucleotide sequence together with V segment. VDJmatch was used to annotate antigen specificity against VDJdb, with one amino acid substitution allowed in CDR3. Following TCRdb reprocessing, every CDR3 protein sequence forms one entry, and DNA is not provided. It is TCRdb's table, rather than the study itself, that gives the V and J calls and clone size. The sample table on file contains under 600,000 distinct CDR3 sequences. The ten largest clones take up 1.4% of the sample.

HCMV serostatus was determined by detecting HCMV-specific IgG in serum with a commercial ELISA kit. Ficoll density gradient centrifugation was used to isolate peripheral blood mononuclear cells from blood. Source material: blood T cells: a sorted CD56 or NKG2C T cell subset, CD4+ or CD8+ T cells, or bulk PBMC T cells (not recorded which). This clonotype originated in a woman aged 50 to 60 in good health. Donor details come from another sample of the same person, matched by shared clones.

CDR3 protein: CASSSLSGRYTGELFF. This receptor chain uses TRBV6-5 and TRBJ2-2; there is no DNA to check the TCRdb D call of TRBD2. The germline V gene provides CDR1 MNHEY and CDR2 SVGAGI. The CDR3 has 16 amino acids, counting the end cysteine and phenylalanine. The coding DNA is unavailable.